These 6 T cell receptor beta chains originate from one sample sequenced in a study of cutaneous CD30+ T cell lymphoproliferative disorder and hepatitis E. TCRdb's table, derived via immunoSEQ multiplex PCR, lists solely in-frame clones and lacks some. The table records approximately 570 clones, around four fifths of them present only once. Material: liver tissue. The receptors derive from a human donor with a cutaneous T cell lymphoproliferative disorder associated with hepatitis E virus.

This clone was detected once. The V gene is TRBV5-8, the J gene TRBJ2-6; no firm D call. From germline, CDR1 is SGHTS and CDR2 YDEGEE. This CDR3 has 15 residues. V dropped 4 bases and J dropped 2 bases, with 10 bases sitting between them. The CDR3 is CASSPQYTGANVLTF. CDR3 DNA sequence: TGTGCCAGCAGCCCTCAGTACACTGGGGCCAACGTCCTGACTTTC.

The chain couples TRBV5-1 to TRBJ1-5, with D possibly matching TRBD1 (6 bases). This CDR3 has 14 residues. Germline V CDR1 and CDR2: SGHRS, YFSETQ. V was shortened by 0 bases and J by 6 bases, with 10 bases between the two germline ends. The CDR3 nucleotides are TGCGCCAGCAGCTTGGACAGGGCCACTCAGCCCCAGCATTTT. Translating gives CASSLDRATQPQHF.

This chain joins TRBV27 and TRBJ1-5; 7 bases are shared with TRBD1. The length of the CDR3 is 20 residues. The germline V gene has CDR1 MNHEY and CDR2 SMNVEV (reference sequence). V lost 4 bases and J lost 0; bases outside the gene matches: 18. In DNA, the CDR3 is TGTGCCAGCAGTTCCAACCCCCCCGGGACAGAAGACTATAGCAATCAGCCCCAGCATTTT. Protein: CASSSNPPGTEDYSNQPQHF.

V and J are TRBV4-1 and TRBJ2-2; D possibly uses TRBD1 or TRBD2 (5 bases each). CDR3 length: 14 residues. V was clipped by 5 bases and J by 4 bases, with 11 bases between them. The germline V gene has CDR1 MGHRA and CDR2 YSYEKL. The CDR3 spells CASSGGRGTGELFF. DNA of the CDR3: TGCGCCAGCAGCGGGGGTCGGGGCACCGGGGAGCTGTTTTTT.

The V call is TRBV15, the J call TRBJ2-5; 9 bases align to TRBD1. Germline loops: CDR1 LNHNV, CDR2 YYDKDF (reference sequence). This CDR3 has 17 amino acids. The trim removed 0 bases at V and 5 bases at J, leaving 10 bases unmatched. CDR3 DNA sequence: TGTGCCACCAGCAGAGATCCCGACAGGGGGGATACGGAGACCCAGTACTTC. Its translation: CATSRDPDRGDTETQYF. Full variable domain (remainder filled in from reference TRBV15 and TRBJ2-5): DAMVIQNPRYQVTQFGKPVTLSCSQTLNHNVMYWYQQKSSQAPKLLFHYYDKDFNNEADTPDNFQSRRPNTSFCFLDIRSPGLGDTAMYLCATSRDPDRGDTETQYFGPGTRLLVL.

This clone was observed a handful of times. The CDR3, as DNA: TGTGCCAGCAGTCACTCGGGGAATGAGCAGTTCTTC. Translation gives CASSHSGNEQFF. The rearrangement links TRBV7-6 to TRBJ2-1; D possibly corresponds to TRBD2 (5 bases). V lost 6 bases and J lost 7, with 10 bases in between. CDR1 and CDR2 from the germline V gene are SGHVS and FNYEAQ. The CDR3 has 12 amino acids.